This T cell receptor (beta chain) was recovered during a study of blood T cell repertoires in COVID-19 (dated by TCRdb to 2019 to 2021). Study-wide context: The collaborator samples originated in the United States, Italy and Spain and spanned the acute and convalescent phases of COVID-19. The material from the prospective study consisted of cDNA or gDNA derived from T cells, B-cell-depleted T cells, or PBMCs. Subjects who had been exposed to COVID-19, were actively infected with it, or had recovered from it provided the deeply sampled blood TCRbeta repertoires that made up the dataset. The repertoires were made available in a free public database intended to serve as a resource for research on the immune response to SARS-CoV-2. The samples were drawn from two sources: the first 160 participants of the ongoing ImmuneRACE study, and 1,000 to 1,500 subjects contributed by 6 global collaborators. A de-identified subject ID, COVID-19 status, age in years and sex were almost always included in the sample metadata. Where available, HLA class I and class II types were obtained from metadata supplied by the sample provider rather than from assay-based typing. Study-level results and caveats: The quantity of clinical and demographic metadata differed by source and by participant and was supplied without curation.

This clone was observed a few times. The target of this receptor is not known. No per-base quality is available; no much larger clone lies one base away. The immunoSEQ Assay, a bias-controlled multiplex PCR, was used to amplify TCRbeta CDR3 regions from genomic DNA. Per the source publication's procedure: Within the assay, amplification of reference gene primers was used to estimate how many nucleated cells each sample contained. To quantify the absolute abundance of each unique TCRbeta CDR3 rearrangement, sequence reads were collapsed and filtered. For each sample, productive Simpson clonality was calculated as the square root of Simpson's diversity index across productive rearrangements. This is the immuneACCESS table as TCRdb keeps it, with only in-frame sequences that have V and J called. A part of the clones is gone; compared with another copy, unresolved V genes explain less than half, and the rest is unexplained. That table furnishes V, J and clone size, whereas the DNA furnished D and trimming. The sample table records around 150,000 clones; approximately 78% of these occur just once. The ten largest clones take up about a tenth of the sample.

A second Seattle source provided samples from volunteer blood donors who had recovered from COVID-19. Whole blood was collected in K2EDTA tubes by collaborating institutions according to the institutions' own protocols. Collaborator samples were shipped for TCRbeta analysis as frozen whole blood, isolated PBMCs, or DNA extracted from either sample type. Spanning cysteine to phenylalanine, the CDR3 consists of 16 amino acids. Only the CDR3 portion is preserved as DNA: 48 bases, with reading frame beginning at the first base. The rearranged segments are TRBV21-1 and TRBJ2-1; the DNA was not used to check the table's D call, TRBD1. TRBV21-1 counts as a pseudogene. This TCR came from a man between 60 and 75 years old who had recovered from COVID-19. The sequencing input was peripheral blood. The base sequence is TGTGCCAGCAGCAAAGAGCAGGGCAGGGGCTACAATGAGCAGTTCTTC. It translates to CASSKEQGRGYNEQFF.